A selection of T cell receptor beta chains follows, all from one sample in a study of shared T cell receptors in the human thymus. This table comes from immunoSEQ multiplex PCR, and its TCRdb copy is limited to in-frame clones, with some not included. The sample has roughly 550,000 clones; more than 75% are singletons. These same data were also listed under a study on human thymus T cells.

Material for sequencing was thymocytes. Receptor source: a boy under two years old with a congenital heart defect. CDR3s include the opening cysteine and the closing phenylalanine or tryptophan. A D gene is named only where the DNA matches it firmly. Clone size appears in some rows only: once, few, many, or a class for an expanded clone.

CDR3: CASSGWTEGASPLHF
DNA: TGTGCCAGCAGCGGGTGGACAGAAGGGGCTTCACCCCTCCACTTT
D: NA
J: TRBJ1-6
V: TRBV5-6
size: NA

CDR3: CASSPGQGLETQYF
DNA: TGCGCCAGCAGCCCTGGACAGGGCTTGGAGACCCAGTACTTC
D: TRBD1
J: TRBJ2-5
V: TRBV4-3
size: NA

CDR3: CASSYDSYTGELFF
DNA: TGTGCCAGCAGCTACGACAGCTACACCGGGGAGCTGTTTTTT
D: NA
J: TRBJ2-2
V: TRBV5-4
size: NA

CDR3: CASISRDYLAGRTGELFF
DNA: TGTGCCAGCATCTCCCGGGACTATTTAGCGGGACGCACCGGGGAGCTGTTTTTT
D: TRBD2
J: TRBJ2-2
V: TRBV28
size: NA

CDR3: CASTREVQGTDTQYF
DNA: TGCGCCAGCACAAGAGAGGTACAGGGAACAGATACGCAGTATTTT
D: NA
J: TRBJ2-3
V: TRBV10-2
size: NA

CDR3: CSVEDRGLAGNNEQFF
DNA: TGCAGCGTTGAAGACCGGGGACTAGCGGGGAACAATGAGCAGTTCTTC
D: TRBD2
J: TRBJ2-1
V: TRBV29-1
size: NA

CDR3: CASSLWAQASGTSGSRTSTDTQYF
DNA: TGTGCCAGCAGTTTATGGGCGCAGGCTTCGGGGACTAGCGGGAGTCGGACTAGCACAGATACGCAGTATTTT
D: TRBD2
J: TRBJ2-3
V: TRBV28
size: NA

CDR3: CASGAWGVAGRGQYF
DNA: TGTGCCAGCGGCGCATGGGGTGTAGCGGGGCGGGGGCAGTACTTC
D: TRBD2
J: TRBJ2-7
V: TRBV6-5
size: NA

CDR3: CASQLAGGAKNIQYF
DNA: TGTGCCAGCCAATTAGCGGGAGGCGCCAAAAACATTCAGTACTTC
D: TRBD2
J: TRBJ2-4
V: TRBV27
size: once

CDR3: CASSATGSPYEQYF
DNA: TGCGCCAGCAGCGCCACGGGGAGCCCCTACGAGCAGTACTTC
D: NA
J: TRBJ2-7
V: TRBV5-1
size: NA

CDR3: CASSYPSSYEQYF
DNA: TGTGCCAGCAGTTACCCTTCTTCCTACGAGCAGTACTTC
D: NA
J: TRBJ2-7
V: TRBV6-5
size: NA

CDR3: CASSLPARGRLSTDTQYF
DNA: TGTGCCAGCAGCCTACCCGCCCGCGGGAGGCTAAGCACAGATACGCAGTATTTT
D: TRBD2
J: TRBJ2-3
V: TRBV7-2
size: NA

CDR3: CASSQAPPGLSNTGELFF
DNA: TGCGCCAGCAGCCAGGCCCCACCGGGACTGTCGAACACCGGGGAGCTGTTTTTT
D: NA
J: TRBJ2-2
V: TRBV4-1
size: NA

CDR3: CASSLGRREGETQYF
DNA: TGTGCCAGCAGCTTAGGTCGGCGGGAGGGAGAGACGCAGTATTTT
D: TRBD2
J: TRBJ2-3
V: TRBV7-6
size: NA

CDR3: CASSLDVRGGYNEQFF
DNA: TGTGCCAGCAGCTTGGATGTCAGAGGCGGCTACAATGAGCAGTTCTTC
D: NA
J: TRBJ2-1
V: TRBV5-4
size: NA